This T cell receptor beta chain was sequenced for a study of regulatory T cells in long-lasting Graves disease. Arm-PCR of CDR3 regions with iRepertoire HTBI primers generated TCR beta libraries. In TCRdb, the multiplex PCR reads were re-called with MiXCR into one record per CDR3 protein. The sample consists of over 200,000 distinct CDR3 sequences, about 20% of them appearing once. This clonotype was detected a few times. V lost 6 bases and J lost 3; bases outside the gene matches: 9. Per the germline V gene, CDR1 is LGHDT and CDR2 is YNNKEL (reference sequence). The length of the CDR3 is 16 residues. Indicated time point: newly diagnosed GD, antithyroid drugs for less than 3 months. RNA isolated from PBMCs was used to make the TCR library. These same records also appear under a second study, on T cells in Graves' hyperthyroidism and ophthalmopathy.

The chain links TRBV3-1 to TRBJ2-2; TRBD2 matches 8 bases. The TCR sequence derives from a woman aged 25 to 45 with Graves disease. Sequences were derived from peripheral blood mononuclear cells (PBMCs), sampled at new diagnosis, from a patient treated with antithyroid drugs. CDR3 nucleotides: TGTGCCAGCAGACTAAGGGGAGCGGGAGACACCGGGGAGCTGTTTTTT. Its protein is CASRLRGAGDTGELFF.